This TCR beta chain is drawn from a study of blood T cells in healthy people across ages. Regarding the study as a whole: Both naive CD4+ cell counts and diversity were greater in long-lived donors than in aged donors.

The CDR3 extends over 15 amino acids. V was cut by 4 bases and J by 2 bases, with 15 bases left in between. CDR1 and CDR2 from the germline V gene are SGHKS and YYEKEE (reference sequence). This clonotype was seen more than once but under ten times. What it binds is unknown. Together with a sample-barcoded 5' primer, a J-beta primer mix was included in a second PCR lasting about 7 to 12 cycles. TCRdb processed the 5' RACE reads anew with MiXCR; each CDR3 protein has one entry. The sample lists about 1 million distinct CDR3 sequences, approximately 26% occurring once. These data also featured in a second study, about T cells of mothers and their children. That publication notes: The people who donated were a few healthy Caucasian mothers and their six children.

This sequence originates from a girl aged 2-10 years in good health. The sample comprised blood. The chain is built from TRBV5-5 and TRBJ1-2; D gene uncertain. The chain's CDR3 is CASSPEGQKNYGYTF. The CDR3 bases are TGTGCCAGCAGCCCCGAGGGCCAAAAAAACTATGGCTACACCTTC.